A few counts support the clone carrying this T cell receptor (beta chain). TCRdb fed the RT-PCR reads into MiXCR, producing one record per CDR3 protein. Of about 680,000 distinct CDR3 sequences in the sample, 13% to 15% were seen once. The CDR3 is 15 amino acids. Trimming took off 3 bases at V and 1 base at J, with 12 bases between the two ends. Per the germline V gene, CDR1 is SGHTA and CDR2 is FQGNSA. The chain employs TRBV7-2 and TRBJ2-5; D may be TRBD1 or TRBD2 (5 bases each). The sequenced sample was memory CD4+ T cells from blood. The receptor was derived from a female donor in good health, serving as a healthy control. In DNA form, the CDR3 reads TGTGCCAGCAGCTTTAGCGCCGGGGCCCAAGAGACCCAGTACTTC. This gives the protein CASSFSAGAQETQYF. The full variable domain, in which reference TRBV7-2 and TRBJ2-5 provide the parts outside the CDR3, is GAGVSQSPSNKVTEKGKDVELRCDPISGHTALYWYRQSLGQGLEFLIYFQGNSAPDKSGLPSDRFSAERTGGSVSTLTIQRTQQEDSAVYLCASSFSAGAQETQYFGPGTRLLVL.